Detailed here is one T cell receptor (beta chain). Seattle patients were enrolled while actively infected and followed longitudinally. Per the authors' pipeline: Cell counts per sample came from amplifying reference gene primers. The assay was immunoSEQ multiplex PCR, and TCRdb's table has in-frame clones only and misses some. For V, J and clone size, that table is used; D and trimming come from the DNA. In the table there are about 390,000 clones, about 89% of which are singletons. V lost 5 bases to trimming and J lost 0 bases, with 10 bases between them. CDR3 length: 14 amino acids. The germline CDR1 and CDR2 sequences are MNHEY and SVGAGI. This sample stems from a study of blood T cell repertoires in COVID-19. Whole-study context: Sample material is recorded as cDNA or gDNA derived from T cells, B-cell-depleted T cells, or PBMCs.

This chain uses TRBV6-5 with TRBJ1-1; tentatively, D is TRBD1 (6 bases). The receptor was derived from a woman aged 60-70 years with COVID-19, enrolled during active disease. Sequenced: peripheral blood. CDR3 loop: CASSNTGLNTEAFF. The CDR3, as DNA: TGTGCCAGCAGTAATACAGGGTTGAACACTGAAGCTTTCTTT.